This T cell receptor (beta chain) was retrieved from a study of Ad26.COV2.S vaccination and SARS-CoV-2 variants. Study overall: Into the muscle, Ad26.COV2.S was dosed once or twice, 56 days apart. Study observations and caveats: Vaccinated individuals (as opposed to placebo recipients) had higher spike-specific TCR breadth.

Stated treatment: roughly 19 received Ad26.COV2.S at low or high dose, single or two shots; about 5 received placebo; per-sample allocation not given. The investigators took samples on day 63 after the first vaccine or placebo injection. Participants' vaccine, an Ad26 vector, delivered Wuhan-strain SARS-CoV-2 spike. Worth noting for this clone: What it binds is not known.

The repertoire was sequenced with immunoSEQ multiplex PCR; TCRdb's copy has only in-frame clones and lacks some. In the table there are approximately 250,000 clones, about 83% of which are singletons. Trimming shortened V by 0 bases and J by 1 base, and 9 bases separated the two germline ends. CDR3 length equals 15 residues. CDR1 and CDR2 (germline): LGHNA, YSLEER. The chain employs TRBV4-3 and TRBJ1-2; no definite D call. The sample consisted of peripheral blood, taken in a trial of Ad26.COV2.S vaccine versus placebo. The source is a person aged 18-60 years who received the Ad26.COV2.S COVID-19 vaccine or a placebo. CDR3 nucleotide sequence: TGCGCCAGCAGCCAAGATCCCCAGTTTAACTATGGCTACACCTTC. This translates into CASSQDPQFNYGYTF.